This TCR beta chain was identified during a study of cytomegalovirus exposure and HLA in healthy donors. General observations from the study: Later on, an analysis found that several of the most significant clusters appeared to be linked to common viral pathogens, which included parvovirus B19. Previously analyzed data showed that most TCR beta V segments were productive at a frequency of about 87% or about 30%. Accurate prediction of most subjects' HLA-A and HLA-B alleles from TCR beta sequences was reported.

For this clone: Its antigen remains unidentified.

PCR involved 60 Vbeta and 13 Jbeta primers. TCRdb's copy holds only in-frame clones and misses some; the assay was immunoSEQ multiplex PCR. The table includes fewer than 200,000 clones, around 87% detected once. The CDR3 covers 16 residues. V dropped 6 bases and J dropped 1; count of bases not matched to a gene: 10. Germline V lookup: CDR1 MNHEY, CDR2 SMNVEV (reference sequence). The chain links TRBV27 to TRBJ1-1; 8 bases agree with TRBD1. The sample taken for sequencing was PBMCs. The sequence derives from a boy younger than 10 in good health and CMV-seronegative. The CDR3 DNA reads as TGTGCCAGCAGCTCTCGCGGACAGGGAACGAACACTGAAGCTTTCTTT. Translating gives CASSSRGQGTNTEAFF.